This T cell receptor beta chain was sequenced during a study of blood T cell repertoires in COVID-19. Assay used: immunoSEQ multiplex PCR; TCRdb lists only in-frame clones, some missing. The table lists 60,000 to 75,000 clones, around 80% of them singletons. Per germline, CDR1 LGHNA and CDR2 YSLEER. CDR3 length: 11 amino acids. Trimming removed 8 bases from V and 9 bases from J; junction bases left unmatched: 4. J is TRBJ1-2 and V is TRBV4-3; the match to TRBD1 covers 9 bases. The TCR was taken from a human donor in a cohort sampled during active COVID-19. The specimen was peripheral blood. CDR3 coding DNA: TGCGCCAGCGAGGACAGGGGACGCTACACCTTC. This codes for CASEDRGRYTF.